These 25 T cell receptor beta chains were all obtained from the same sample, sequenced in a study of CXCR3-negative and CXCR3-positive naive CD8 T cells. The TRB libraries of cDNA were built by UMI-labeled 5' RACE. With the 5' RACE reads reprocessed, TCRdb shows one record per CDR3 protein and no DNA. This sample's table has some 41,000 distinct CDR3 sequences. Sequenced sample: memory CD8+ T cells from blood. The receptors were gathered from a human donor in good health. Some clones in this sample may be carry-over from other donors' samples.

The chain combines TRBV28 with TRBJ1-6; TCRdb's D gene call, TRBD1, goes unchecked for lack of DNA. The germline V gene has CDR1 MDHEN and CDR2 SYDVKM. The CDR3 is 15 residues long. The CDR3 loop reads CATGDEGAGNSPLHF.

The chain combines TRBV29-1 with TRBJ2-2; TCRdb outputs TRBD1, but without DNA this stays unchecked. Germline loops: CDR1 SQVTM, CDR2 ANQGSEA. The CDR3 runs to 14 residues. The CDR3 region is CSVDPGKGTGELFF.

The V and J genes are TRBV6-5 and TRBJ2-1; with no DNA, the TCRdb D assignment of TRBD1 cannot be verified. Germline CDR1 reads MNHEY; CDR2 reads SVGAGI. CDR3 size: 12 residues. This CDR3 is CASSGASNEQFF.

This CDR3 reads CASSSSTSVQQFF. This rearrangement joins TRBV7-3 to TRBJ2-1; the D call from TCRdb, TRBD2, cannot be confirmed without DNA. In germline, CDR1 is SGHTA, CDR2 FQGTGA. The CDR3 sequence is 13 residues long.

The V call is TRBV27, the J call TRBJ1-1; the D gene TCRdb calls, TRBD1, cannot be checked with no DNA. Germline CDR1 and CDR2: MNHEY and SMNVEV (reference sequence). This CDR3 has 14 residues. The CDR3 loop is CASTPGVLNTEAFF.

The V and J genes are TRBV28 and TRBJ2-5. CDR1 MDHEN and CDR2 SYDVKM come from the germline V gene. This CDR3 spans 15 amino acids. This chain's CDR3 is CASSPAVPLQETQYF.

The V call is TRBV27, the J call TRBJ2-7. There are 14 residues in the CDR3. Germline V gene data show CDR1 as MNHEY and CDR2 as SMNVEV (reference sequence). The CDR3 protein is CASSRDLGAYEQYF.

The V and J genes are TRBV5-6 and TRBJ2-1. This CDR3 has 12 amino acids. In germline, CDR1 is SGHDT, CDR2 YYEEEE. CDR3 residues: CASSLIINEQFF.

The chain employs TRBV14 and TRBJ2-7; the D call from TCRdb, TRBD1, cannot be confirmed without DNA. Germline loops: CDR1 SGHDN, CDR2 FVKESK. CDR3 size: 16 residues. The CDR3 sequence: CASSQDRGLGFGEQYF.

The genes are TRBV29-1 and TRBJ1-2; lacking DNA, the TRBD1 call made by TCRdb goes unchecked. The CDR3 is made up of 14 amino acids. Germline-derived CDR1 and CDR2 are SQVTM and ANQGSEA. This chain's CDR3 is CSVEHPDRGHGYTF.

This chain uses TRBV12-3 or TRBV12-4 with TRBJ2-3; the D call from TCRdb, TRBD2, cannot be confirmed without DNA. The CDR3 length is 15 residues. CDR3 sequence: CASSPGLAGTDTQYF.

This rearrangement joins TRBV9 to TRBJ2-1. The germline gives CDR1 SGDLS, CDR2 YYNGEE. The CDR3 covers 13 residues. CDR3 region: CASSVDGYNEQFF.

This chain's CDR3 is CASSYGTREGEQYF. The chain uses TRBV6-6 and TRBJ2-7; TCRdb's D call, TRBD2, is unchecked because there is no DNA. This CDR3 has 14 amino acids. CDR1 is MNHNY, CDR2 SVGAGI, per germline (reference sequence).

The chain links TRBV13 to TRBJ2-3; the D gene TCRdb calls, TRBD2, cannot be checked with no DNA. CDR1 is PRHDT, CDR2 FYEKMQ, per germline (reference sequence). CDR3 length: 16 residues. CDR3 residues: CASSLGGALLRDTQYF.

The chain combines TRBV6-4 with TRBJ2-1; TCRdb names TRBD2, which stays unverified in the absence of DNA. Germline-derived CDR1 and CDR2 are MRHNA and SNTAGT. The CDR3 is made up of 13 amino acids. The CDR3 spells CASSDGTSNEQFF.

The V call is TRBV6-5, the J call TRBJ1-1; TCRdb outputs TRBD1, but without DNA this stays unchecked. The CDR3 runs to 18 residues. Germline loops: CDR1 MNHEY, CDR2 SVGAGI. CDR3 amino acids: CASSLLGGGEWMNTEAFF.

The V call is TRBV20-1, the J call TRBJ1-5. The germline V gene encodes CDR1 DFQATT and CDR2 SNEGSKA (reference sequence). CDR3 length equals 14 residues. The CDR3: CSASGLKGNQPQHF.

The gene calls are TRBV28 and TRBJ2-7; no DNA is available, so the TRBD1 call from TCRdb remains unchecked. Germline assignment: CDR1 MDHEN and CDR2 SYDVKM. There are 15 residues in the CDR3. CDR3 region: CASSLLSNRDYEQYF.

This rearrangement joins TRBV20-1 to TRBJ2-7; TCRdb selects TRBD1, and the lack of DNA leaves this call unchecked. CDR1 is DFQATT and CDR2 is SNEGSKA in the germline V gene (reference sequence). The CDR3 extends over 14 amino acids. The CDR3 loop is CSVGLRGLSYEQYF.

The rearrangement links TRBV6-4 to TRBJ2-1; TCRdb reports TRBD2, a call that lacks DNA to check it against. In germline, CDR1 is MRHNA, CDR2 SNTAGT. The CDR3 has 15 amino acids. This CDR3 reads CASSQSGGAVDEQFF.

V and J are TRBV7-9 and TRBJ2-5; as DNA is missing, the TRBD1 call by TCRdb cannot be tested. The CDR3 consists of 14 residues. From germline, CDR1 is SEHNR and CDR2 FQNEAQ (reference sequence). CDR3 sequence reads: CASTSGTGQETQYF.

CDR3 region: CGAGASSYNEQFF. The chain carries TRBV27 and TRBJ2-1; TCRdb's assignment of TRBD1 cannot be checked, as there is no DNA. Looked up from germline, CDR1 is MNHEY and CDR2 is SMNVEV (reference sequence). The CDR3 consists of 13 residues.

This rearrangement joins TRBV20-1 to TRBJ2-7. The CDR3 loop spans 14 amino acids. Looked up from germline, CDR1 is DFQATT and CDR2 is SNEGSKA (reference sequence). CDR3 sequence: CSAWVYAQSYEQYF.

The chain uses TRBV12-3 or TRBV12-4 and TRBJ1-2. This CDR3 spans 16 amino acids. The CDR3 protein is CASSPMKGVTSRGYTF.

V usage is TRBV6-5 and J usage is TRBJ2-3. The germline CDR1 and CDR2 sequences are MNHEY and SVGAGI. This CDR3 contains 15 residues. This CDR3 is CASMVTPWVTDTQYF.